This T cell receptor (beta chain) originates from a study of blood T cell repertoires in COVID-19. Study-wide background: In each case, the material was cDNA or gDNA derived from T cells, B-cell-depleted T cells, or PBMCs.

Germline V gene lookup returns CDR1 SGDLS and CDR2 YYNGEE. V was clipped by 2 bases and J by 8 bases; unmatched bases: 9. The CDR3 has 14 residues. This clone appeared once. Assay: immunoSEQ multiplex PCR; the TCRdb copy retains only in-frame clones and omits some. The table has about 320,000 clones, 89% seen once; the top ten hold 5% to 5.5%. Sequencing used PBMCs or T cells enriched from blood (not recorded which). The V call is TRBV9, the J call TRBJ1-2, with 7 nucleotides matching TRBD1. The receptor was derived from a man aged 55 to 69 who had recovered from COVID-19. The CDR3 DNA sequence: TGTGCCAGCAGCGTTGATTTTGGACAGGTGGGCTACACCTTC. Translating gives CASSVDFGQVGYTF.